One T cell receptor (beta chain) is described in this entry. Its cognate antigen is unknown. One end of the junction is discordant with germline, which a read error may explain. This specimen comes from a study of tumor and adjacent non-tumor tissue in lung cancer. Study summary: Some 3.9 million productive TCRbeta reads were obtained per sample on average.

No cell sorting was done before RNA was extracted from the tissue. Three rounds of nested PCR, following a modified ARM-PCR protocol, produced the TCRbeta library. Via MiXCR, TCRdb re-called the multiplex PCR reads, giving one row per CDR3 protein. The table records fewer than 85,000 distinct CDR3 sequences, less than 80% of them present only once. Findings and caveats of the study: Shorter survival was associated with higher TCR diversity in tumors.

The length of the CDR3 is 15 residues. CDR1 is MNHEY and CDR2 is SVGAGI in the germline V gene. Sequencing used lung tumor tissue. The receptor's source is a man between 60 and 70 years old with non-small cell lung cancer. The chain recombines TRBV6-5 with TRBJ2-5, with D possibly matching TRBD1 (8 bases). The CDR3: CVSSYTGGAGETQYF. DNA of the CDR3: TGTGTCAGCAGTTATACAGGGGGTGCGGGGGAGACCCAGTATTTC.